These T cell receptor beta chains were read from a single sample in a study of breast tumors, draining lymph nodes, adjacent tissues. Using its own MiXCR run on the multiplex PCR reads, TCRdb lists one record per CDR3 protein. The sample lists 50,000 to 85,000 distinct CDR3 sequences; less than 45% were seen once. The sequencing sample was made of breast tumor tissue. These receptors originate from a female donor with breast cancer. Some clones in this sample may be carry-over from other donors' samples. CDR3s include the opening cysteine and the closing phenylalanine or tryptophan. The D gene is left open where the match is weak. Clone size, where shown, is once, few, many, or a class for clones that have expanded.

TRBJ1-5 | many | TRBD1 | TRBV15 | CALGDREGQPQHF | TGTGCCCTGGGGGACAGGGAAGGGCAGCCCCAGCATTTT
TRBJ1-1 | few | TRBD1 | TRBV20-1 | CSAVAPAGGNPEAFF | TGCAGTGCCGTAGCCCCTGCAGGGGGCAACCCTGAAGCTTTCTTT
TRBJ1-1 | many | . | TRBV15 | CATSKRRDTEAFF | TGTGCCACCAGCAAGAGGAGGGACACTGAAGCTTTCTTT
TRBJ2-7 | . | . | TRBV25-1 | CASSRGGSSYEQYF | TGTGCCAGCAGTAGGGGGGGGTCCTCCTACGAGCAGTACTTC
TRBJ2-1 | . | . | TRBV7-7 | CASSSGNEQFF | TGTGCCAGCAGCTCAGGAAACGAGCAGTTCTTC
TRBJ1-4 | many | . | TRBV30 | CAWSARAKNEKLFF | TGTGCCTGGAGTGCCCGGGCCAAAAATGAAAAACTGTTTTTT
TRBJ1-2 | . | TRBD1 | TRBV10-3 | CAISESAGGFYGYTF | TGTGCCATCAGTGAGTCGGCAGGGGGATTCTATGGCTACACCTTC
TRBJ1-5 | . | . | TRBV20-1 | CSAARVDSNQPQHF | TGCAGTGCTGCTCGCGTGGATAGCAATCAGCCCCAGCATTTT
TRBJ2-1 | few | TRBD2 | TRBV27 | CASSPRLAGGYNEQFF | TGTGCCAGCAGTCCCAGACTAGCGGGAGGGTACAATGAGCAGTTCTTC
TRBJ2-5 | . | . | TRBV11-2 | CASSFTSREETLYF | TGTGCCAGCAGCTTTACTTCCAGGGAGGAGACCCTGTACTTC